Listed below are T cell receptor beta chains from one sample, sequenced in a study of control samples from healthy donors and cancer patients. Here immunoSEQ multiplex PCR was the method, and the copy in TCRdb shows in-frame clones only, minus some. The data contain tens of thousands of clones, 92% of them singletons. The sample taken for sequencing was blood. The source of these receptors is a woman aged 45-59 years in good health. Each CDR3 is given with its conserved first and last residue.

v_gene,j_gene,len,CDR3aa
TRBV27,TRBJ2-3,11,CASTGFDTQYF
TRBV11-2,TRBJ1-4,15,CASSLEGTGNEKLFF
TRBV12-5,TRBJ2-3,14,CASGLGTHTDTQYF
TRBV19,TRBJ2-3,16,CASSTNQGGPTDTQYF
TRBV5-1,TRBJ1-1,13,CASRSQMNTEAFF
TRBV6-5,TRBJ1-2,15,CASDGAKGLGRGYTF
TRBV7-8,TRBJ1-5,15,CASSTLQVSNQPQHF
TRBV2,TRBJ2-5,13,CASSLGIAETQYF
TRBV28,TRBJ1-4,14,CATFPGAENEKLFF
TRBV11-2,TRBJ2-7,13,CASSFGTGSEQYF
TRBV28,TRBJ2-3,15,CATSGRQTIPDTQYF
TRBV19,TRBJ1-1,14,CASSVQGVGTEAFF
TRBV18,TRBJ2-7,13,CASSRTGGNEQYF
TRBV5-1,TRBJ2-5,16,CASSLPPGPNQETQYF
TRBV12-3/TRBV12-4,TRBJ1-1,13,CASSLDGNTEAFF
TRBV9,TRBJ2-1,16,CASSATPDRGGNEQFF
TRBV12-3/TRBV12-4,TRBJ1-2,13,CASRPGQGDGYTF
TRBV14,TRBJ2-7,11,CASSQSYEQYF
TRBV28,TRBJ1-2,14,CASSLSRVFYGYTF
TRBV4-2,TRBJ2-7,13,CASSGAPTYEQYF
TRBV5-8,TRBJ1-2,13,CASSPDRRNGYTF
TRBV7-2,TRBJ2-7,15,CASSLEGLGTGEQYF
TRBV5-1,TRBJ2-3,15,CASSFGGSSGVAQYF
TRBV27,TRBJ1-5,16,CASSLFAGYSNQPQHF
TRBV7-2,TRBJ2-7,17,CASSRGLAGEIYYEQYF
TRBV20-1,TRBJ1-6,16,CSASRQGTGNNSPLHF
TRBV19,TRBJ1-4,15,CASSSGPSTNEKLFF
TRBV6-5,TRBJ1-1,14,CASRPGMSYTEAFF
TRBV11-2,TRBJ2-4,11,CASSLGPIQYF
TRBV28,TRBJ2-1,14,CATRGRVRTHEQFF
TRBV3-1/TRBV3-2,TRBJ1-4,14,CASSQQGSNEKLFF
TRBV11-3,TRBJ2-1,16,CASSLDSSGGAQEQFF
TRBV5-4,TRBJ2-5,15,CASSLGRGFEETQYF
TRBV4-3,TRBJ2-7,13,CASSQDRRDEQYF
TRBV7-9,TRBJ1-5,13,CASSTGANQPQHF
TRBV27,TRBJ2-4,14,CASRGTGSWNIQYF
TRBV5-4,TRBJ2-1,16,CASSLELRGSNNEQFF
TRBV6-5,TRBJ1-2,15,CASSSRGRGHDGYTF
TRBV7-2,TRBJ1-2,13,CASRGGDIYGYTF
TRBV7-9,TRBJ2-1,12,CASSNSYNEQFF
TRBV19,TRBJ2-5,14,CASKKRGGQETQYF
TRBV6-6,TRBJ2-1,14,CASSTEGIWNEQFF
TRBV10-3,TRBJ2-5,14,CAIRPGQLSETQYF
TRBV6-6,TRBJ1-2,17,CASSQLTGGVTNYGYTF
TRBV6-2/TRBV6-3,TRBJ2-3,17,CASSYSFGLAGADTQYF
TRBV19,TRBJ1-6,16,CASSIIGRGMDSPLHF
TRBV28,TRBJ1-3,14,CASSHPGPGNTIYF
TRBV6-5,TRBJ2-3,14,CASTSFPGGDTQYF
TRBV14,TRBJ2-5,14,CASSPRTRGETQYF
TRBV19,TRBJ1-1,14,CASSISKGGTSPFF
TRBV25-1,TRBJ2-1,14,CASGGGDSYNEQFF